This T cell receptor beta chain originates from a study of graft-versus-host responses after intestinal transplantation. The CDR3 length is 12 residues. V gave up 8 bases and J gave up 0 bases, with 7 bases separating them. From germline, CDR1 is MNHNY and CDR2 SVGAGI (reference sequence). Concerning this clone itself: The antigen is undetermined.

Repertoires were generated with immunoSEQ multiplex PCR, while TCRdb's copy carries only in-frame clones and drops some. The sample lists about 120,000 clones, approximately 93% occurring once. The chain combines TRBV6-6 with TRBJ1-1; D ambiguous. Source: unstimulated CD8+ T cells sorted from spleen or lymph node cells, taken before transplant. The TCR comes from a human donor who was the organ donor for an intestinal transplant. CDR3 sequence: CASRTVNTEAFF. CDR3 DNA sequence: TGTGCCAGCCGTACAGTGAACACTGAAGCTTTCTTT.